This TCR beta chain derives from a study of shared clonotypes between healthy human individuals. Points from the study as a whole: Sequencing depth was predicted to influence how clonotypes are shared among donors. Only a few donors were included, so the genetic and exposure-history diversity represented was limited.

V was cut by 0 bases and J by 4 bases, with 16 bases left in between. CDR3 size: 16 residues. CDR1 and CDR2 from the germline V gene are LGHNA and YSLEER. About this clone itself: Its matching antigen is unknown.

Donors included only healthy HIV-negative adults lacking recent acute infections or vaccinations. It was 300 ng DNA, roughly 28,000 T cell genomes, that went into each replicate PCR of unsorted PBMC. Some clones are missing from TCRdb's copy, which holds only in-frame ones; the method was immunoSEQ multiplex PCR. Of about 500,000 clones in the sample, approximately 71% were seen once. Sequenced material: PBMCs. The receptor's source is a middle-aged woman in good health. Some clones in this sample may be carry-over from other donors' samples. The V call is TRBV4-3, the J call TRBJ2-7; D is possibly TRBD1 (5 bases). DNA for the CDR3: TGCGCCAGCAGCCAAGAATTCAGGGCTTGGGGATACGAGCAGTACTTC. Translation gives CASSQEFRAWGYEQYF.